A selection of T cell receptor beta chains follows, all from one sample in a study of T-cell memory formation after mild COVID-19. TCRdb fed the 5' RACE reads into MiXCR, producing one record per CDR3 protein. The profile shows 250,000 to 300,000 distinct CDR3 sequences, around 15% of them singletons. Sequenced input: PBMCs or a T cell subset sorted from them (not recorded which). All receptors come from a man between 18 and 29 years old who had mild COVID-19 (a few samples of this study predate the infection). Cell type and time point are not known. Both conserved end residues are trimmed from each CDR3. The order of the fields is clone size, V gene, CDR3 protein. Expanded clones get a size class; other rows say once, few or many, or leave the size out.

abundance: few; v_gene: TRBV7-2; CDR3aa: ASSPQGQGVGNEQF
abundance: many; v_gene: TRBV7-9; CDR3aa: ASSLTVSGIPEAF
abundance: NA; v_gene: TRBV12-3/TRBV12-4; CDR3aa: ASSRGVETHPF
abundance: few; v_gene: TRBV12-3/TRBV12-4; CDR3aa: ASSRPDGTIYGYT
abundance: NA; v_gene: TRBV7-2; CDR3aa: ASSPRTGLYGYT
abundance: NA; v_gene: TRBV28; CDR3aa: ASSFAGGLETQY
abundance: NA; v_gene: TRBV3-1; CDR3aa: ASSQDGGSEETQY
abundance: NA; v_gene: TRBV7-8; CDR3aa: APQGDTGELF
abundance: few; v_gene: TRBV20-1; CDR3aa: SAPHSVNTEAF
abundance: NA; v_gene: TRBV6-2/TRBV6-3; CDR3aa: ASFRTGVGEQY
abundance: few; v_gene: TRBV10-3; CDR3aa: AAGTVATDTQY
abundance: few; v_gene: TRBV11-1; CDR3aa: ASSLQGELAGNGQY
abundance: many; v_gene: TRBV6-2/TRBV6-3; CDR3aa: ASSPSGHNNEQF
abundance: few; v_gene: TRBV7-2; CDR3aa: ASSWGPGRGQETQY
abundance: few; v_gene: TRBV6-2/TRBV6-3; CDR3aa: ASSLGGRGSQETQY
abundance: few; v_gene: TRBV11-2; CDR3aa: ASSLDQGDTQY
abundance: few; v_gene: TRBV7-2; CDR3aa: ASSPGQGLYNSPLH
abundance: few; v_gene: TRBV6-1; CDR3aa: ASSEAGPTVSQY
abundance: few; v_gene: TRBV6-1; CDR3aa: ASSDDRATGPLH
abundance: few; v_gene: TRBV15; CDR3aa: ATSRVPENEQF
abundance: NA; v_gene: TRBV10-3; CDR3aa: AISAHTGSTGELF
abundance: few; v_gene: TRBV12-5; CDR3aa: ASGGTQNYGYT
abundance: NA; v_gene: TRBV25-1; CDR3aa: ASSRLGGDGYT
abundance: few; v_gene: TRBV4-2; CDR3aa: ASSQVGYVSTDTQY
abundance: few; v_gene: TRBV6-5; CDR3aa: ASSYSARGGGDTQY
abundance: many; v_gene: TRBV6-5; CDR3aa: ASSRQGGQPQH
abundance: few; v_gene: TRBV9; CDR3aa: ASSVTHEQGDTQY
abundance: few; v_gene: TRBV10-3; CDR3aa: AIKESNTDTQY
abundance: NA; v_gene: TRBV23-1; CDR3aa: ASRSGTEHQETQY
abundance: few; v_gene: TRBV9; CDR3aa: ASSGTSGIQETQY
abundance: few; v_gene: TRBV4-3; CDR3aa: ASSEGQGEQPQH
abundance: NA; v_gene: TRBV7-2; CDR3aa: ASSQRSGGTDTQY
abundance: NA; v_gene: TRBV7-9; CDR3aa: ASRAPDINYGYT
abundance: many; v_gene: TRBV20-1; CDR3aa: SADRGAAKNIQY
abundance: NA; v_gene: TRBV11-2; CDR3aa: ASSFSGGPSGANVLT
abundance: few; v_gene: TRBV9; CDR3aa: ASSATWGHNTEAF
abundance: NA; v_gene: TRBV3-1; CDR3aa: ASSQDTAGRFSNQPQH
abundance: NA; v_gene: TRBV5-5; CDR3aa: ASSLGWAKYTEAF
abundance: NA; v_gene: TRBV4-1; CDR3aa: ASSQPARDIGFGQF
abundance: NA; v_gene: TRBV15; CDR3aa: ATSIQRGFQETQY
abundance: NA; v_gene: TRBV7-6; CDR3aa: ASSLMISGTGANVLT
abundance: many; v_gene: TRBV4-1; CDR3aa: ASSQANYGYT
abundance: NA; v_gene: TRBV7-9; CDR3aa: ASSANRDSEETQY
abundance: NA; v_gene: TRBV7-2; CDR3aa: ASSPDRGSPLH
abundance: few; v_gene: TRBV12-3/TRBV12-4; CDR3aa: ASSPGQGEQY
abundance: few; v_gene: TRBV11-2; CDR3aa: ASSWSEDEQF